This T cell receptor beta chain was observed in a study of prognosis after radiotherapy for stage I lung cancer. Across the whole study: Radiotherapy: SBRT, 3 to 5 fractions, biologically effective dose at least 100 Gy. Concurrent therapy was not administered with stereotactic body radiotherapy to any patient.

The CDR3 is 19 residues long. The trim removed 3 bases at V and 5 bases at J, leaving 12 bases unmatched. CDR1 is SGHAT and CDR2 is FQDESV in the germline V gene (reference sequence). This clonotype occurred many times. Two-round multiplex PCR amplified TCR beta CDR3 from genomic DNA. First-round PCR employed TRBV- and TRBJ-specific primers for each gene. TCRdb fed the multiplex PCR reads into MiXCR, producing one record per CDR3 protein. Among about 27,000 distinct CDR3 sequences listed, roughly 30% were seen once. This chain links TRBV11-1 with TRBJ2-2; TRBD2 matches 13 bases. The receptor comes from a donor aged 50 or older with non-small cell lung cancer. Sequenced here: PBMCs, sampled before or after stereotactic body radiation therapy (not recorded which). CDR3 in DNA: TGTGCCAGCAGCTTCGGTACTAGCGGGAGGGCCCAGACAACCGGGGAGCTGTTTTTT. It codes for CASSFGTSGRAQTTGELFF.